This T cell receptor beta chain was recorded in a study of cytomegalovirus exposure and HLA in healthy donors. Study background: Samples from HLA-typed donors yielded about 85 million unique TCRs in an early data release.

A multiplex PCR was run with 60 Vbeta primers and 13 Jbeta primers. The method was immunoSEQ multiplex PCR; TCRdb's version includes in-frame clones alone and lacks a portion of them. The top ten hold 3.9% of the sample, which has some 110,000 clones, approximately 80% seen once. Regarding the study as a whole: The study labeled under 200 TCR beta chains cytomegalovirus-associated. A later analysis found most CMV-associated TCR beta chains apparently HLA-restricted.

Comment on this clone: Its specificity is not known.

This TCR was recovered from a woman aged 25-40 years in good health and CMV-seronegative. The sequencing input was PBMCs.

CDR3 residues: CASSAIGASGLQETQYF. The CDR3 nucleotides read TGTGCCAGCAGCGCCATAGGGGCTAGCGGCCTCCAAGAGACCCAGTACTTC. This chain links TRBV14 with TRBJ2-5, with 7 bases identical to TRBD2. Trimming cost V 5 bases and J 1 base; bases outside gene matches: 13. CDR3 length: 17 residues. Germline CDR1 is SGHDN and CDR2 is FVKESK.